This passage covers 19 T cell receptor beta chains from one sample sequenced in a study of shared clonotypes between healthy human individuals (dated by TCRdb to about 2020). The library was prepared using the immunoSEQ multiplex PCR assay. Not all clones reach the TCRdb copy of this immuneACCESS table, which keeps in-frame sequences only. Checked studies attribute under half of the gap to unresolved V genes and leave the rest unexplained. Here the sample has 2 million to 2.5 million clones; roughly 92% occur a single time. Of the sample, approximately 0.4% falls within the top ten clones. Sample: naive CD4+ T cells from PBMCs. According to the study, the label for this sample's cell subset or site signals: CD45RA+ positively selected. All receptors come from a young man in good health. Some clones in this sample may be carry-over from other donors' samples.

This clone was observed a single time. This sequence joins TRBV5-1 and TRBJ1-2, with unresolved D. Germline V gene data show CDR1 as SGHRS and CDR2 as YFSETQ. The V and J ends lost 0 bases and 6 bases respectively, with 15 bases between them. The CDR3 consists of 15 residues. CDR3 region: CASSLVVAGLDGYTF. The CDR3 nucleotides are TGCGCCAGCAGCTTGGTTGTGGCAGGCTTGGATGGCTACACCTTC.

The CDR3 reads CASTAWARGNQPQHF. CDR3 coding DNA: TGTGCCAGCACCGCATGGGCCCGGGGCAATCAGCCCCAGCATTTT. V gene TRBV28 combines with J gene TRBJ1-5; D gene uncertain. CDR3 size: 15 residues. Germline-derived CDR1 and CDR2 are MDHEN and SYDVKM. Trimming removed 7 bases at V and 2 bases at J, with 15 bases between.

The J gene is TRBJ1-2, the V gene TRBV27, with a possible D match to TRBD1 (5 bases). V shed 5 bases and J shed 6 bases, with 13 bases lying between them. Germline values: CDR1 MNHEY, CDR2 SMNVEV (reference sequence). There are 13 residues in the CDR3. CDR3 in DNA: TGTGCCAGCAGTCGGGTCGGGGGTGATGGCTACACCTTC. Its protein is CASSRVGGDGYTF.

The genes are TRBV9 and TRBJ1-2, with a weak D call TRBD1 (5 bases). Trimming took 4 bases from V and 8 from J, leaving 9 bases between them. Germline CDR1 reads SGDLS; CDR2 reads YYNGEE. The CDR3 loop spans 11 amino acids. CDR3 protein: CASSRGVGYTF. As DNA, the CDR3 is TGTGCCAGCAGCCGAGGGGTAGGCTACACCTTC.

The chain has TRBV27 and TRBJ2-1; 7 nucleotides match TRBD1. The CDR3 contains 16 residues. The V and J ends lost 5 bases and 0 bases, in that order; junction bases with no gene match: 7. Germline V gene sequence: CDR1 MNHEY, CDR2 SMNVEV (reference sequence). Written as DNA, the CDR3 is TGTGCCAGCAGTCGGCGACAGGGAAGCTCCTACAATGAGCAGTTCTTC. It specifies CASSRRQGSSYNEQFF.

This clone came up once. The chain is built from TRBV6-6 and TRBJ2-3; TRBD2 agrees at 7 bases. CDR1 is MNHNY and CDR2 is SVGAGI in the germline V gene (reference sequence). This CDR3 has 15 amino acids. Unmatched junction bases numbered 5, after V lost 5 bases and J lost 0 bases. CDR3 amino acids: CASSPREVSTDTQYF. The CDR3 nucleotides are TGTGCCAGCAGTCCCCGGGAGGTTAGCACAGATACGCAGTATTTT.

The chain joins TRBV7-6 to TRBJ1-4, with 10 nucleotides matching TRBD1. Trimming removed 0 bases from V and 6 bases from J; junction bases left unmatched: 7. Germline V CDR1 and CDR2: SGHVS, FNYEAQ. The CDR3 is 17 residues long. CDR3 bases: TGTGCCAGCAGCTTAGCACATCCCGGGACAGGGGATGAAAAACTGTTTTTT. Residues: CASSLAHPGTGDEKLFF. Supplemented by reference TRBV7-6 and TRBJ1-4, the full variable domain reads GAGVSQSPRYKVTKRGQDVALRCDPISGHVSLYWYRQALGQGPEFLTYFNYEAQQDKSGLPNDRFSAERPEGSISTLTIQRTEQRDSAMYRCASSLAHPGTGDEKLFFGSGTQLSVL.

The chain carries TRBV7-8 and TRBJ2-3; no definite D call. CDR3 length: 15 residues. CDR1 and CDR2 from the germline V gene are SGHVS and FQNEAQ. V was trimmed by 1 base and J by 2 bases, leaving 10 bases between them. DNA of the CDR3: TGTGCCAGCAGCTTAGGTGGTACTAACACAGATACGCAGTATTTT. It is translated as CASSLGGTNTDTQYF. Variable domain in full (rest from reference TRBV7-8 and TRBJ2-3): GAGVSQSPRYKVAKRGQDVALRCDPISGHVSLFWYQQALGQGPEFLTYFQNEAQLDKSGLPSDRFFAERPEGSVSTLKIQRTQQEDSAVYLCASSLGGTNTDTQYFGPGTRLTVL.

The chain couples TRBV5-1 to TRBJ2-3, with D perhaps matching TRBD2 (6 bases). The germline gives CDR1 SGHRS, CDR2 YFSETQ. Trimming cost V 0 bases and J 0 bases, with 11 bases left between them. The CDR3 totals 16 residues. CDR3 sequence reads: CASSLVASASTDTQYF. The CDR3 DNA sequence: TGCGCCAGCAGCTTGGTGGCTAGCGCTAGCACAGATACGCAGTATTTT.

V and J are TRBV19 and TRBJ2-1; no clear D gene. Trimming left V 0 bases short and J 6 bases short, with 18 bases between. This CDR3 has 17 residues. The germline CDR1 and CDR2 sequences are LNHDA and SQIVND (reference sequence). This CDR3 reads CASSIDGGRIRVNEQFF. CDR3 bases: TGTGCCAGTAGTATAGATGGTGGTCGGATAAGGGTCAATGAGCAGTTCTTC.

This sequence joins TRBV9 and TRBJ2-5, with D possibly TRBD2 on 6 matching bases. V was trimmed by 4 bases and J by 3 bases, leaving 13 bases between them. Germline V gives CDR1 SGDLS, CDR2 YYNGEE. This CDR3 region has 14 residues. The CDR3 sequence is CASSRGVAEETQYF. The CDR3, as DNA: TGTGCCAGCAGCCGGGGAGTAGCGGAAGAGACCCAGTACTTC.

The chain couples TRBV5-4 to TRBJ1-1; no clear D. The V gene lost 3 bases and the J gene lost 1 base, with 16 bases spanning the gap. The CDR3 sequence is 16 residues long. The germline CDR1 and CDR2 sequences are SGHNT and YYREEE (reference sequence). The CDR3 reads CASSSKAETPNTEAFF. DNA of the CDR3: TGTGCCAGCAGCTCGAAAGCTGAGACACCGAACACTGAAGCTTTCTTT.

This sequence joins TRBV7-3 and TRBJ2-2; TRBD2 might be the D (6 bases). Germline V CDR1 and CDR2: SGHTA, FQGTGA. This CDR3 has 16 amino acids. Trimming took off 1 base at V and 3 bases at J, with 12 bases between the two ends. The CDR3 spells CASSLRLAQDTGELFF. In DNA, the CDR3 is TGTGCCAGCAGCTTAAGGCTAGCGCAGGACACCGGGGAGCTGTTTTTT. Full variable domain (missing parts from reference TRBV7-3 and TRBJ2-2): GAGVSQTPSNKVTEKGKYVELRCDPISGHTALYWYRQSLGQGPEFLIYFQGTGAADDSGLPNDRFFAVRPEGSVSTLKIQRTERGDSAVYLCASSLRLAQDTGELFFGEGSRLTVL.

This chain uses TRBV27 with TRBJ1-5; possibly TRBD1 for D (5 bases). This CDR3 has 15 residues. V lost 2 bases and J 9 bases, leaving 17 bases between the germline ends. From germline, CDR1 is MNHEY and CDR2 SMNVEV (reference sequence). CDR3: CASSLIRDGTGPQHF. DNA of the CDR3: TGTGCCAGCAGTTTAATTCGGGACGGCACGGGGCCCCAGCATTTT.

This chain links TRBV7-7 with TRBJ2-2, with a tentative D call TRBD2 (6 bases). The CDR3 contains 15 residues. Per germline, CDR1 SSHAT and CDR2 FNYEAQ (reference sequence). The ends were cut back, 4 bases at V and 0 bases at J, with 9 bases in the middle. In nucleotides, the CDR3 is TGTGCCAGCAGCTCGGCGGGGTCGAACACCGGGGAGCTGTTTTTT. It encodes CASSSAGSNTGELFF. The variable domain in full, completed from reference TRBV7-7 and TRBJ2-2, reads GAGVSQSPRYKVTKRGQDVTLRCDPISSHATLYWYQQALGQGPEFLTYFNYEAQPDKSGLPSDRFSAERPEGSISTLTIQRTEQRDSAMYRCASSSAGSNTGELFFGEGSRLTVL.

The V and J genes are TRBV30 and TRBJ1-2, with 8 bases that match TRBD1. From germline, CDR1 is GTSNPN and CDR2 SVGIG (reference sequence). V trimming: 3 bases; J trimming: 0 bases; junction bases outside the gene matches: 12. CDR3 length: 17 residues. This chain's CDR3 is CAWSLKQGARPNYGYTF. DNA of the CDR3: TGTGCCTGGAGCCTAAAGCAGGGGGCTCGCCCTAACTATGGCTACACCTTC.

The genes are TRBV25-1 and TRBJ2-5, with D possibly matching TRBD2 (5 bases). CDR3 length: 15 residues. V was trimmed by 3 bases and J by 5 bases, leaving 16 bases between them. Per the germline V gene, CDR1 is MGHDK and CDR2 is SYGVNS. As DNA, the CDR3 is TGTGCCAGCAGTGACGGAACCGGGATGAGTGAGACCCAGTACTTC. Translated: CASSDGTGMSETQYF.

CDR3 sequence: CASSFAPSSARNEQFF. The CDR3 bases are TGTGCCAGCAGCTTTGCCCCATCTAGCGCTCGCAATGAGCAGTTCTTC. This chain uses TRBV7-3 with TRBJ2-1, with D perhaps matching TRBD2 (6 bases). The V end lost 3 bases, the J end lost 6 bases, and 18 bases lay between the germline ends. The CDR3 has 16 residues. The germline CDR1 and CDR2 sequences are SGHTA and FQGTGA.

A note on this clone: Other DNA sequences of this sample code for an identical CDR3. This chain connects TRBV5-1 to TRBJ1-4; 9 positions match TRBD1. V dropped 0 bases and J dropped 7; count of bases not matched to a gene: 1. CDR3 length: 14 amino acids. The germline V gene has CDR1 SGHRS and CDR2 YFSETQ. As DNA, the CDR3 is TGCGCCAGCAGCTTGGCGGGACAGGGTGAAAAACTGTTTTTT. Its protein product is CASSLAGQGEKLFF.